The entry that follows covers one T cell receptor (beta chain) sequence. The CDR3 is 15 residues long. V gave up 3 bases and J gave up 4 bases; unmatched junction bases: 3. Per the germline V gene, CDR1 is LNHDA and CDR2 is SQIVND (reference sequence). The data stem from a study of Ad26.COV2.S vaccination and SARS-CoV-2 variants. Treatment meaning: roughly 20 received Ad26.COV2.S at low or high dose, single or two shots; about 5 received placebo; per-sample allocation not given. Sampling was performed 63 days after the first vaccine or placebo injection. Sequencing used immunoSEQ multiplex PCR; TCRdb keeps in-frame clones, though not all of them. The sample carries about 350,000 clones, approximately 90% recorded once.

The clonotype was recovered from a person between 18 and 65 years old who received the Ad26.COV2.S COVID-19 vaccine or a placebo. The specimen comprised peripheral blood, sampled in a trial of Ad26.COV2.S vaccine versus placebo. This sequence joins TRBV19 and TRBJ2-2, with 9 bases fitting TRBD1. CDR3 amino acids: CASSMDRGVTGELFF. As DNA, the CDR3 is TGTGCCAGTAGTATGGACAGGGGAGTCACCGGGGAGCTGTTTTTT.